The sequence of this TCR beta chain was determined in a study of blood T cell repertoires in COVID-19. Sequencing was performed with immunoSEQ multiplex PCR; in TCRdb, only in-frame clones are kept and a portion is missing. The sample consists of about 160,000 clones, more than 75% of them appearing once. Trimming left V 4 bases short and J 7 bases short, with 21 bases between. This CDR3 is 16 amino acids long. The germline V gene encodes CDR1 SGHKS and CDR2 YYEKEE (reference sequence). The TCR originated in a man younger than 35 with acute or convalescent COVID-19. V usage is TRBV5-5 and J usage is TRBJ2-1, with D possibly matching TRBD1 (7 bases). The specimen sequenced was peripheral blood. The CDR3 nucleotides read TGTGCCAGCAGCCCCGGGCCGAGCAGGGGGAGGAATGAGCAGTTCTTC. Amino acids: CASSPGPSRGRNEQFF.